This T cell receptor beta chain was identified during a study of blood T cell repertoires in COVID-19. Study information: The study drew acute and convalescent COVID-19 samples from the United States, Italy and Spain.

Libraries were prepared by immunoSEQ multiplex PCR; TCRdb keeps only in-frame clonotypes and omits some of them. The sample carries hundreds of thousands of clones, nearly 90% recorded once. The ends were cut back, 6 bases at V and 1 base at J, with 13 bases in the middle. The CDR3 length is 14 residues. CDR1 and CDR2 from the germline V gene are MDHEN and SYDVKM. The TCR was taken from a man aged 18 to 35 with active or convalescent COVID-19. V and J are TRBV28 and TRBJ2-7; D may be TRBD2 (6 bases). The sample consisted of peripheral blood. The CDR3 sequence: CASRLSGLSYEQYF. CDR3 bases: TGTGCCAGCAGGCTGAGCGGGTTGTCCTACGAGCAGTACTTC.